This record covers a single T cell receptor beta chain. Its antigen remains unknown. Looked up from germline, CDR1 is SGHDT and CDR2 is YYEEEE. V lost 0 bases, J lost 5 bases, and 8 bases lay in between. The length of the CDR3 is 14 residues. The assay was immunoSEQ multiplex PCR, and TCRdb's table has in-frame clones only and misses some. The sample carries tens of thousands of clones, 85% recorded once. The data originate from a study of glioma-infiltrating T cells after dendritic cell vaccination. Study overall: Autologous tumor lysate-pulsed dendritic cell vaccination was given between the early 2000s and the early 2010s. General observations from the study: The cohort had few patients with full blood and tumor sets.

Before vaccination, two weeks after the third vaccination, and at progression, PBMC were collected. This receptor was taken from a human donor with glioblastoma. The material was blood, obtained before dendritic cell vaccination. V usage is TRBV5-6 and J usage is TRBJ2-2, with D unclear. The CDR3 loop is CASSLALATGELFF. The CDR3, as DNA: TGTGCCAGCAGCTTGGCATTAGCTACCGGGGAGCTGTTTTTT.